The present T cell receptor (beta chain) was sequenced within a study of blood T cells in healthy people across ages. Isolation per sample recovered at least 6 million PBMCs. Next came a second PCR, run for 7 to 11 cycles, which used a sample-barcoded 5' primer along with a J-beta primer mix. Using its own MiXCR run on the 5' RACE reads, TCRdb lists one record per CDR3 protein. The sample lists roughly 800,000 distinct CDR3 sequences; more than 25% were seen once. V lost 8 bases, J lost 3 bases, and 13 bases lay in between. This CDR3 has 14 amino acids. In germline, CDR1 is MNHEY, CDR2 SVGAGI. The same sample was also studied in work on T cells of mothers and their children. That source reports: A few mothers and their six children, all healthy Caucasians, donated.

Sequencing was carried out using blood. The receptor was derived from a boy younger than 18 in good health. The genes are TRBV6-5 and TRBJ1-4, with D maybe TRBD1 (6 bases). CDR3 sequence reads: CASGRGGSNEKLFF. As DNA, the CDR3 is TGTGCCAGCGGGAGGGGGGGATCTAATGAAAAACTGTTTTTT.